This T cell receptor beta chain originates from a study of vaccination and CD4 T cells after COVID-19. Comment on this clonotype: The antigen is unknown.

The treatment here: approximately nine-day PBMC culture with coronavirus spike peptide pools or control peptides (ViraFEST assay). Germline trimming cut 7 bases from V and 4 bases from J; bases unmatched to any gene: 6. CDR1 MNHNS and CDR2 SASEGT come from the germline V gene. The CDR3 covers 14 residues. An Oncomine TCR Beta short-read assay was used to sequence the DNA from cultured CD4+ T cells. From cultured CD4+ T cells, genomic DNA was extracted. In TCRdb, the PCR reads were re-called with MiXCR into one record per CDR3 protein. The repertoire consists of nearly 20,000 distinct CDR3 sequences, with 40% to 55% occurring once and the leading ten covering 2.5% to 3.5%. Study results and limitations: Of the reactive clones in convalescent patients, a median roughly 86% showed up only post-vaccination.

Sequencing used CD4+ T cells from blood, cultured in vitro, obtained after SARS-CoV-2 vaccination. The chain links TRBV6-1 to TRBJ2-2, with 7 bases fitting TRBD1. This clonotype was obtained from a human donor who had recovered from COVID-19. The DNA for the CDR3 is TGTGCCAGCAAAGAACAGGGGCGCACCGGGGAGCTGTTTTTT. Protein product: CASKEQGRTGELFF.